The rows below give T cell receptor beta chains drawn from one sample of a study of T cell responses to AZD1222 COVID-19 vaccine. Clones were sequenced by immunoSEQ multiplex PCR, and TCRdb holds only the in-frame ones, with some missing. Counted here are approximately 120,000 clones, approximately 90% occurring once; the ten biggest clones make up around a tenth. The sample in question was peripheral blood, obtained 28 days after the second AZD1222 dose. The receptor set was obtained from an adult who received the AZD1222 COVID-19 vaccine. Both conserved end residues are part of each CDR3. The D gene is left open where the match is weak. The size field is filled for only some rows; it gives once, few, many or a size class.

>-|TRBJ1-2|TRBV6-1|-
CASSDTGYQWDGYTF
TGTGCCAGCAGTGACACAGGGTACCAATGGGATGGCTACACCTTC
>-|TRBJ1-1|TRBV19|-
CASSLGSTEAFF
TGTGCCAGTAGTCTGGGGTCCACTGAAGCTTTCTTT
>TRBD1|TRBJ1-6|TRBV7-2|-
CASSLRSGQNKVYNSPLHF
TGTGCCAGCAGCCTCCGTTCGGGACAGAACAAAGTCTATAATTCACCCCTCCACTTT
>-|TRBJ1-4|TRBV27|few
CASSLVGNEKLFF
TGTGCCAGCAGTTTGGTGGGAAATGAAAAACTGTTTTTT
>-|TRBJ2-1|TRBV21-1|once
CASKMGLNIIEQFF
TGTGCCAGCAAGATGGGACTAAATATAATTGAGCAGTTCTTC
>-|TRBJ2-2|TRBV27|-
CASSLTNTGELFF
TGTGCCAGCAGTCTTACCAACACCGGGGAGCTGTTTTTT
>-|TRBJ1-2|TRBV21-1|-
CASSVRDRGESDYGYTF
TGTGCCAGCAGCGTTAGGGACAGGGGTGAATCGGACTATGGCTACACCTTC
>-|TRBJ1-1|TRBV16|-
CASSQSTVRGAEAFF
TGTGCCAGCAGCCAATCCACAGTGCGGGGCGCTGAAGCTTTCTTT
>-|TRBJ2-1|TRBV18|-
CASSPPRDNNEQFF
TGTGCCAGCTCACCACCGAGGGATAACAATGAGCAGTTCTTC
>TRBD1|TRBJ1-1|TRBV20-1|-
CSASGQGMAFF
TGCAGTGCTAGCGGACAGGGGATGGCTTTCTTT
>-|TRBJ2-3|TRBV5-8|-
CASSLTGGPPGDTQYF
TGTGCCAGCAGCTTGACCGGGGGGCCGCCGGGAGATACGCAGTATTTT
>-|TRBJ1-4|TRBV7-6|-
CASSLEPALNEKLFF
TGTGCCAGCAGCTTAGAACCAGCCTTAAATGAAAAACTGTTTTTT
>-|TRBJ1-2|TRBV30|few
CACPARDGYTF
TGTGCCTGTCCTGCCCGGGATGGCTACACCTTC
>-|TRBJ2-2|TRBV27|-
CASSLSTGELFF
TGTGCCAGCAGTTTGAGCACCGGGGAGCTGTTTTTT
>TRBD1|TRBJ1-2|TRBV19|-
CASSRQGDGYTF
TGTGCCAGTAGCCGACAGGGGGATGGCTACACCTTC
>-|TRBJ2-1|TRBV7-2|once
CASSLALVREQFF
TGTGCCAGCAGCTTAGCTCTAGTTCGTGAGCAGTTCTTC
>TRBD2|TRBJ2-2|TRBV28|once
CASSSAGVTAGELFF
TGTGCCAGCAGTTCTGCGGGAGTTACGGCCGGGGAGCTGTTTTTT
>TRBD2|TRBJ2-3|TRBV15|once
CATSGGLATDTQYF
TGTGCCACCAGCGGGGGACTAGCCACAGATACGCAGTATTTT
>TRBD1|TRBJ2-7|TRBV9|few
CASSAVTGTGIYEQYF
TGTGCCAGCAGCGCCGTTACCGGGACAGGGATCTACGAGCAGTACTTC
>-|TRBJ1-5|TRBV7-8|-
CASSLVQGPQPQHF
TGTGCCAGCAGCTTAGTGCAGGGGCCTCAGCCCCAGCATTTT
>TRBD1|TRBJ1-1|TRBV2|-
CASSPGTGNTEAFF
TGTGCCAGCAGTCCCGGGACAGGGAACACTGAAGCTTTCTTT
>-|TRBJ1-3|TRBV5-6|-
CASSSYSGNTIYF
TGTGCCAGCAGCTCCTACTCTGGAAACACCATATATTTT
>TRBD1|TRBJ1-5|TRBV6-6|-
CASRDTTGVEQPQHF
TGTGCCAGCAGGGACACGACAGGGGTGGAGCAGCCCCAGCATTTT
>-|TRBJ2-5|TRBV7-2|-
CASSPDFSGRTQYF
TGTGCCAGCAGTCCCGACTTTTCCGGGAGGACCCAGTACTTC
>-|TRBJ1-1|TRBV29-1|-
CSVWQGAGTEAFF
TGCAGCGTTTGGCAGGGTGCTGGCACTGAAGCTTTCTTT
>TRBD1|TRBJ1-5|TRBV19|-
CASSRQGREPQHF
TGTGCCAGTAGTAGACAGGGGCGGGAGCCCCAGCATTTT
>-|TRBJ1-1|TRBV10-3|-
CAISETYSKGGNTEAFF
TGTGCCATCAGTGAGACCTACTCGAAGGGGGGGAACACTGAAGCTTTCTTT
>-|TRBJ2-7|TRBV4-2|few
CASSQKDSESSYEQYF
TGTGCCAGCAGCCAAAAGGATAGCGAATCCTCCTACGAGCAGTACTTC
>-|TRBJ2-3|TRBV11-2|-
CASSLEAGISTDTQYF
TGTGCCAGCAGCTTAGAGGCGGGCATCAGCACAGATACGCAGTATTTT
>TRBD1|TRBJ1-5|TRBV18|-
CASSLAGTGVQPQHF
TGTGCCAGCTCACTAGCCGGGACAGGGGTACAGCCCCAGCATTTT
>-|TRBJ2-1|TRBV3-1/TRBV3-2|-
CASSQDLGGAYNEQFF
TGTGCCAGCAGCCAAGATTTAGGGGGAGCCTACAATGAGCAGTTCTTC
>-|TRBJ1-1|TRBV9|-
CASSVANTEAFF
TGTGCCAGCAGCGTAGCGAACACTGAAGCTTTCTTT
>-|TRBJ2-5|TRBV25-1|-
CASSDPQGAETQYF
TGTGCCAGCAGTGACCCCCAAGGGGCAGAGACCCAGTACTTC